These T cell receptor beta chains were read from a single sample in a study of radiation and T cells in renal cell carcinoma. TCRdb's table, derived via immunoSEQ multiplex PCR, lists solely in-frame clones and lacks some. Here the sample spans approximately 51,000 clones, around 83% being singletons. Sequenced here: blood, sampled from a patient whose treatment included radiotherapy and nephrectomy. The source is a woman aged 70 to 79 with renal cell carcinoma. The CDR3 runs from the conserved cysteine through the conserved F or W. A D gene is named only where the DNA matches it firmly. Rows may omit the clone size; those that give it use once, few, many or a size class.

clone_size j_call d_call v_call cdr3_aa cdr3_nt
few TRBJ1-3 NA TRBV6-5 CASSYSGQGVDTIYF TGTGCCAGCAGTTACTCTGGCCAGGGTGTCGACACCATATATTTT
NA TRBJ2-2 TRBD1 TRBV6-5 CASTWDRYTGELFF TGTGCCAGCACCTGGGACAGATACACCGGGGAGCTGTTTTTT
NA TRBJ2-2 TRBD2 TRBV6-1 CASSVTGGRVGELFF TGTGCCAGCAGTGTGACCGGCGGGAGGGTCGGGGAGCTGTTTTTT
NA TRBJ1-1 NA TRBV27 CASSFSDASQEAFF TGTGCCAGCAGTTTTTCAGACGCTTCCCAAGAAGCTTTCTTT
NA TRBJ1-4 NA TRBV13 CASKIRGEPNEKLFF TGTGCCAGCAAGATTAGGGGGGAGCCTAATGAAAAACTGTTTTTT
NA TRBJ2-5 TRBD2 TRBV2 CASSPREGSGETQYF TGTGCCAGCAGCCCGCGGGAGGGCAGTGGGGAGACCCAGTACTTC
NA TRBJ2-1 TRBD2 TRBV19 CASSIGLADYNEQFF TGTGCCAGTAGTATAGGACTAGCCGATTACAATGAGCAGTTCTTC
NA TRBJ2-7 NA TRBV7-8 CASSLAPTGGTYEQYF TGTGCCAGCAGCTTAGCACCAACGGGGGGCACATACGAGCAGTACTTC
NA TRBJ2-1 NA TRBV5-1 CASSLPGPQQFF TGCGCCAGCAGCTTGCCAGGACCCCAGCAGTTCTTC
few TRBJ2-1 NA TRBV7-9 CASSPTRGITYNEQFF TGTGCCAGCAGCCCTACTAGAGGGATCACCTACAATGAGCAGTTCTTC
once TRBJ1-2 TRBD1 TRBV14 CASSRRTGDGGYTF TGTGCCAGCAGCCGGAGGACAGGGGATGGCGGCTACACCTTC
NA TRBJ1-2 NA TRBV28 CASSTGYGYTF TGTGCCAGCAGCACGGGCTATGGCTACACCTTC
few TRBJ2-5 NA TRBV4-1 CASSPRDFGARQETQYF TGCGCCAGCAGCCCTCGGGACTTCGGAGCGCGCCAAGAGACCCAGTACTTC
NA TRBJ2-5 TRBD1 TRBV9 CASSPGTEKETQYF TGTGCCAGCAGCCCGGGGACAGAGAAAGAGACCCAGTACTTC
NA TRBJ2-7 TRBD2 TRBV6-5 CASRTGTSGSYEQYF TGTGCCAGCAGAACCGGGACTAGCGGGAGCTACGAGCAGTACTTC
NA TRBJ1-2 NA TRBV7-9 CASSSTRSGRYGYTF TGTGCCAGCAGTTCGACCCGTTCCGGGAGGTATGGCTACACCTTC
NA TRBJ2-1 TRBD1 TRBV19 CASSTRQGGRNEQFF TGTGCCAGTAGTACCCGACAGGGTGGTAGGAATGAGCAGTTCTTC
NA TRBJ2-7 NA TRBV28 CASCPSGFNEQYF TGTGCCAGCTGCCCCAGCGGTTTCAACGAGCAGTACTTC
NA TRBJ2-7 NA TRBV10-1 CASSEYGREQYF TGCGCCAGCAGTGAATACGGAAGGGAGCAGTACTTC
NA TRBJ2-3 TRBD2 TRBV7-2 CASSGLAGRADTQYF TGTGCCAGCTCGGGGCTAGCGGGGCGGGCAGATACGCAGTATTTT
NA TRBJ1-3 NA TRBV5-6 CASSVYRSQNTIYF TGTGCCAGCAGTGTATACAGATCTCAAAACACCATATATTTT
NA TRBJ2-1 NA TRBV7-9 CASSPRFRSMDHNEQFF TGTGCCAGCAGCCCCCGGTTTAGAAGCATGGACCACAATGAGCAGTTCTTC
NA TRBJ2-2 NA TRBV28 CASNGPGGTGELFF TGTGCCAGCAATGGGCCAGGCGGCACCGGGGAGCTGTTTTTT
NA TRBJ2-7 TRBD2 TRBV6-6 CASSRTSGYEQYF TGTGCCAGCAGTAGGACTAGCGGCTACGAGCAGTACTTC
NA TRBJ1-3 NA TRBV7-2 CASSPGGNTIYF TGTGCCAGCAGCCCGGGTGGAAACACCATATATTTT
few TRBJ2-1 NA TRBV7-7 CASSLGGLHEQFF TGTGCCAGCAGCTTAGGGGGGCTCCATGAGCAGTTCTTC
NA TRBJ2-7 TRBD1 TRBV5-6 CASSWNPTGSSYEQYF TGTGCCAGCAGCTGGAATCCGACAGGGAGCTCCTACGAGCAGTACTTC
NA TRBJ2-3 TRBD1 TRBV19 CASSIRTGDLDTQYF TGTGCCAGTAGTATACGGACAGGCGACCTTGATACGCAGTATTTT
NA TRBJ1-2 NA TRBV10-3 CAIRTGSYGYTF TGTGCCATCAGAACCGGGTCCTATGGCTACACCTTC
NA TRBJ2-5 TRBD1 TRBV27 CASSLSRQGSGTQYF TGTGCCAGCAGTTTATCGAGACAGGGCTCGGGGACCCAGTACTTC
NA TRBJ1-1 NA TRBV5-6 CASSLGPTRMNTEAFF TGTGCCAGCAGCCTGGGCCCAACGAGGATGAACACTGAAGCTTTCTTT
once TRBJ1-3 NA TRBV6-6 CASSPGPHFSGNTIYF TGTGCCAGCAGCCCGGGTCCTCACTTCTCTGGAAACACCATATATTTT
NA TRBJ2-2 TRBD1 TRBV19 CASSSGQGVTGELFF TGTGCCAGTAGTAGCGGACAGGGAGTCACCGGGGAGCTGTTTTTT
NA TRBJ2-7 TRBD2 TRBV7-8 CASSPGDLGLAGGGEQYF TGTGCCAGCAGCCCCGGGGACCTGGGGCTAGCGGGAGGGGGCGAGCAGTACTTC
NA TRBJ1-1 NA TRBV30 CAWSGGGRGLNTEAFF TGTGCCTGGAGTGGCGGGGGGCGCGGGCTGAACACTGAAGCTTTCTTT
NA TRBJ1-5 NA TRBV6-6 CASSYLGGQPQHF TGTGCCAGCAGTTACTTAGGCGGTCAGCCCCAGCATTTT
NA TRBJ2-1 NA TRBV4-3 CASSQDRASRNEQFF TGCGCCAGCAGCCAAGATCGGGCTAGCCGCAATGAGCAGTTCTTC
once TRBJ1-2 NA TRBV6-5 CASSYGQHYGYTF TGTGCCAGCAGTTACGGGCAGCACTATGGCTACACCTTC
NA TRBJ1-5 NA TRBV5-8 CASSFPNQPQHF TGTGCCAGCAGCTTTCCGAATCAGCCCCAGCATTTT
NA TRBJ2-1 TRBD1 TRBV19 CASSKRTGESSYNEQFF TGTGCCAGTAGTAAACGGACAGGAGAGAGCTCCTACAATGAGCAGTTCTTC
NA TRBJ2-1 TRBD2 TRBV5-1 CASSWTSGGLNEQFF TGCGCCAGCAGCTGGACTAGCGGGGGCCTAAATGAGCAGTTCTTC
NA TRBJ2-5 NA TRBV18 CASSRSEDETQYF TGTGCCAGCTCACGTTCCGAGGATGAGACCCAGTACTTC
NA TRBJ2-5 TRBD1 TRBV7-2 CASSTRTGGRETQYF TGTGCCAGCAGCACCCGGACAGGGGGCAGGGAGACCCAGTACTTC
NA TRBJ2-2 TRBD2 TRBV6-4 CASSPTAGAANTGELFF TGTGCCAGCAGCCCTACAGCGGGGGCCGCGAACACCGGGGAGCTGTTTTTT
NA TRBJ1-6 NA TRBV6-5 CASSLVEGNSPLHF TGTGCCAGCAGTTTAGTAGAGGGGAATTCACCCCTCCACTTT
few TRBJ2-3 NA TRBV27 CASRTGPANTQYF TGTGCCAGCAGAACGGGTCCAGCAAATACGCAGTATTTT
NA TRBJ2-1 NA TRBV5-1 CASRGSEYNEQFF TGCGCCAGCAGGGGTAGCGAGTACAATGAGCAGTTCTTC
NA TRBJ1-1 NA TRBV4-1 CASSSVFGKKGGTEAFF TGCGCCAGCAGTTCAGTCTTCGGGAAGAAGGGAGGGACTGAAGCTTTCTTT
NA TRBJ2-7 NA TRBV5-1 CASSRSRDSYYEQYF TGCGCCAGCAGTCGGTCGAGAGACTCTTACTACGAGCAGTACTTC
NA TRBJ2-2 TRBD2 TRBV6-1 CASSVGGLAGRTLHTGELFF TGTGCCAGCAGTGTGGGGGGACTAGCGGGGAGAACACTCCACACCGGGGAGCTGTTTTTT
NA TRBJ1-2 NA TRBV6-5 CASSLSGARGYTF TGTGCCAGCAGCCTATCAGGGGCCCGTGGCTACACCTTC
NA TRBJ1-5 NA TRBV5-1 CASRASSNQPQHF TGCGCCAGCAGAGCAAGTAGCAATCAGCCCCAGCATTTT